This T cell receptor (beta chain) originates from a study of T cell responses to AZD1222 COVID-19 vaccine. This CDR3 contains 13 residues. Trimming shortened V by 5 bases and J by 6 bases, and 8 bases separated the two germline ends. The germline V gene encodes CDR1 SNHLY and CDR2 FYNNEI. Method: immunoSEQ multiplex PCR; TCRdb's copy keeps in-frame clones and lacks some. The sample has 130,000 to 150,000 clones, about 90% seen once. This sequence originates from an adult in good health. Source: peripheral blood, taken on day 0 of MenACWY control vaccination. J is TRBJ2-6 and V is TRBV2; TRBD1 might be the D (6 bases). CDR3 protein: CASSSGEANVLTF. The DNA of the CDR3 is TGTGCCAGCAGTTCAGGGGAGGCCAACGTCCTGACTTTC. The entire variable domain, with the rest obtained from reference TRBV2 and TRBJ2-6, is as follows: EPEVTQTPSHQVTQMGQEVILRCVPISNHLYFYWYRQILGQKVEFLVSFYNNEISEKSEIFDDQFSVERPDGSNFTLKIRSTKLEDSAMYFCASSSGEANVLTFGAGSRLTVL.